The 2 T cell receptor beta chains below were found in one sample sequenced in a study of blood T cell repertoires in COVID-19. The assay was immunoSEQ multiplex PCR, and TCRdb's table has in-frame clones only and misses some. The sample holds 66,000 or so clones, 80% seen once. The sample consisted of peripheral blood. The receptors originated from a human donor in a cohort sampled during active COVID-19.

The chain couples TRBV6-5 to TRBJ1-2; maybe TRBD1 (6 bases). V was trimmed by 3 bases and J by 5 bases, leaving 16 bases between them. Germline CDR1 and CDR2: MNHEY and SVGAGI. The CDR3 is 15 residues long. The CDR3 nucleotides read TGTGCCAGCAGTTATCTAAGGGGGGGGCAATATGGCTACACCTTC. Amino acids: CASSYLRGGQYGYTF.

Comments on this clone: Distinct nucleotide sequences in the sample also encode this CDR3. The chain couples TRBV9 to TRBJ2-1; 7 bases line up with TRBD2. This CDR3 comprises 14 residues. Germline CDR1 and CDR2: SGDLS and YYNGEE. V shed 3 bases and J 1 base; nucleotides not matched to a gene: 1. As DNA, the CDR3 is TGTGCCAGCAGCGCTAGCGGTTCCTACAATGAGCAGTTCTTC. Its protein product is CASSASGSYNEQFF.